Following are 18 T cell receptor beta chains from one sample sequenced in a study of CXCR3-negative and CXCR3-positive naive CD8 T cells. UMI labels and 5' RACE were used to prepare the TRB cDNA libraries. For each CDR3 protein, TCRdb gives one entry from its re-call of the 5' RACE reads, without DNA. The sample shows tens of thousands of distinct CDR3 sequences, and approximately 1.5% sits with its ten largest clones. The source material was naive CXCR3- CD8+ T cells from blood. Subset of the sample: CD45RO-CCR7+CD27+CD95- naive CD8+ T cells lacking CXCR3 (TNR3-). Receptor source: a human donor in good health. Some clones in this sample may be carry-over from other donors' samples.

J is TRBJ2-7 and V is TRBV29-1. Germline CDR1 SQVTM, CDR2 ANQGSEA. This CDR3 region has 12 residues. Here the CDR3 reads CSVSGSSYEQYF.

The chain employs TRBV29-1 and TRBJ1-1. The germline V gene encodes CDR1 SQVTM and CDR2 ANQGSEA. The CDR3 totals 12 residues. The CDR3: CSVGNVYTEAFF.

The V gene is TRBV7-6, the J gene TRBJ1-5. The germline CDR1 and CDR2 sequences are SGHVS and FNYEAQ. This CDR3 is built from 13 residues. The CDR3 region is CASSRHSNQPQHF.

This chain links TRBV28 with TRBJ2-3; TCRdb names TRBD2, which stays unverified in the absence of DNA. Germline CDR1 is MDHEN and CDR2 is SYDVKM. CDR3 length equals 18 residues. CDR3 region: CASSPHSSGELFTDTQYF.

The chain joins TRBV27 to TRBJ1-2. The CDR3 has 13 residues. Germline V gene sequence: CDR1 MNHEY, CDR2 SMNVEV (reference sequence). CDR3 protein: CASSAEGNYGYTF.

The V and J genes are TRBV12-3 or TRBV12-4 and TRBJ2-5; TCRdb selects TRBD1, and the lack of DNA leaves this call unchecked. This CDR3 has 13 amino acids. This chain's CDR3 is CASSRGDQETQYF.

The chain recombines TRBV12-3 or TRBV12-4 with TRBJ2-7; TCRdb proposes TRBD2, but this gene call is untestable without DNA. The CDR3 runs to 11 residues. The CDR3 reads CASTLRGEQYF.

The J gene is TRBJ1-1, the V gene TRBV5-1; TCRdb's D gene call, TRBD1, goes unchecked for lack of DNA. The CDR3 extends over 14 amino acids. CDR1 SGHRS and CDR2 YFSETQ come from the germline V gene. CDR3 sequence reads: CASSSGGTGTEAFF.

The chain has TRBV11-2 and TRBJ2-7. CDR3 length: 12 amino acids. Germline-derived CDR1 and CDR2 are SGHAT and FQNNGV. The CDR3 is CASSFSYGTEYF.

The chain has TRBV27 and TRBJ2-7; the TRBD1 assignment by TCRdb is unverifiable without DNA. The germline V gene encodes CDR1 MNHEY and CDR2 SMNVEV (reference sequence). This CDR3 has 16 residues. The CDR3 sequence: CASSPLSGTPVYEQYF.

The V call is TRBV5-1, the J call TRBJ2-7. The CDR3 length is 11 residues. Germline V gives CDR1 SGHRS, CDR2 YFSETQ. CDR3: CASSQAYEQYF.

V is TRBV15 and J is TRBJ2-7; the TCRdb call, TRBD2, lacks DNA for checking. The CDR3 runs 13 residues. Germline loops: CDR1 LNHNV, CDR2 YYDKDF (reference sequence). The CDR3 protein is CAISRVRAYEQYF.

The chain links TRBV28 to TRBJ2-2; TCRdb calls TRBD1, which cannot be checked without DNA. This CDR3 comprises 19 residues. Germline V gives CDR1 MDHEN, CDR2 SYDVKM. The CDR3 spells CASSLWKRYDRTYTGELFF. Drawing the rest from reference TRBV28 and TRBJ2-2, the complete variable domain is DVKVTQSSRYLVKRTGEKVFLECVQDMDHENMFWYRQDPGLGLRLIYFSYDVKMKEKGDIPEGYSVSREKKERFSLILESASTNQTSMYLCASSLWKRYDRTYTGELFFGEGSRLTVL.

The CDR3: CASGPGLGTNEQFF. The rearrangement links TRBV12-5 to TRBJ2-1; TCRdb proposes TRBD2, but this gene call is untestable without DNA. CDR1 is LGHNT and CDR2 is FRNRAP in the germline V gene. This CDR3 spans 14 amino acids.

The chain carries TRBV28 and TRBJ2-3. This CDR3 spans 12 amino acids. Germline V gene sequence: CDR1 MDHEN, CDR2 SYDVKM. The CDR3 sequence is CASSFRPDTQYF.

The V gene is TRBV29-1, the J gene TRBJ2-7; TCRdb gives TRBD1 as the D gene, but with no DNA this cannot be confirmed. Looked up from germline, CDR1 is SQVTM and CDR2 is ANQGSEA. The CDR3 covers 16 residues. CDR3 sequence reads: CSVEGGTGAVVYEQYF.

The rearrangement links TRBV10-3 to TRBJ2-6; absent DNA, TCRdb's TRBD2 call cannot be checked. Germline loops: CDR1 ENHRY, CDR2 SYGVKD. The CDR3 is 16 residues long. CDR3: CAISGGSNSGANVLTF.

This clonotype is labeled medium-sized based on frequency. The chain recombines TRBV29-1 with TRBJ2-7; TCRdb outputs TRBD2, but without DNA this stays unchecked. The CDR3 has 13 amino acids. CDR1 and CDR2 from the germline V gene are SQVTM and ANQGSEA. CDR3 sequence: CSALFESAYEQYF.